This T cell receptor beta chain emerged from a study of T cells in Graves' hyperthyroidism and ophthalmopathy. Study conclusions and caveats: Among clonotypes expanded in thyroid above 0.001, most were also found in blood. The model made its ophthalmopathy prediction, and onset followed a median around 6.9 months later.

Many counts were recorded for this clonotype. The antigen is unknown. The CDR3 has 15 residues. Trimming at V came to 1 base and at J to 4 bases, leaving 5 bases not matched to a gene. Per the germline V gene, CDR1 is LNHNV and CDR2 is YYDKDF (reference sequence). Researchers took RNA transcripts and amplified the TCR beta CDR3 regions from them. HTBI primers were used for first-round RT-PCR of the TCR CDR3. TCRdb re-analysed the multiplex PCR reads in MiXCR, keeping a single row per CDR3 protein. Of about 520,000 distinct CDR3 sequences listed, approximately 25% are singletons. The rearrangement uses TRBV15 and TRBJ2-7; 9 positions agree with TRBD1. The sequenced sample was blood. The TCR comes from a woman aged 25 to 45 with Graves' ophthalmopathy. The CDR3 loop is CATSRGGTGPYEQYF. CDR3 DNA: TGTGCCACCAGCAGAGGTGGGACAGGGCCATACGAGCAGTACTTC. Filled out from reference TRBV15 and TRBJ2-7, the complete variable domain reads DAMVIQNPRYQVTQFGKPVTLSCSQTLNHNVMYWYQQKSSQAPKLLFHYYDKDFNNEADTPDNFQSRRPNTSFCFLDIRSPGLGDTAMYLCATSRGGTGPYEQYFGPGTRLTVT.